A selection of T cell receptor delta chains follows, all from one sample in a study of gamma-delta chains in newborns, infants, children. TCRdb made new clone calls on the reads using CATT. The data show roughly 14,000 delta-chain clones, less than 9.5% seen once. Sequenced material: blood. These TCRs come from a child who was a newborn, infant or young child, either healthy, febrile or measles-vaccinated (not recorded which). Each CDR3 is given with its conserved first and last residue. Each record gives: V gene, clone size, J gene, CDR3 protein. Some rows mark clone size as missing; the rest say once, few, many or name a class of expanded clone.

>TRAV29/DV5|-|TRDJ1
CAASEGGGPYTDKLIF
>TRDV2|few|TRDJ3
CACDTGDTHSWDTRQMFF
>TRDV2|few|TRDJ3
CACDILGIQGVSWDTRQMFF
>TRDV2|-|TRDJ3
CACDTGGPSATRQMFF
>TRDV2|few|TRDJ3
CACDTVPGDPSPWDTRQMFF
>TRDV2|few|TRDJ3
CACDLLSSWDTRQMFF
>TRDV2|many|TRDJ1
CACDTLGGSGYTDKLIF
>TRDV2|-|TRDJ3
CARDKVLGDTRGSWDTRQMFF
>TRDV2|few|TRDJ3
CACDKIGGSWDTRQMFF
>TRDV2|few|TRDJ3
CACDMLGDTSPWDTRQMFF
>TRDV2|-|TRDJ3
CACDTVGARTKAWDTRQMFF
>TRDV2|few|TRDJ3
CACGTVLGAPSSWDTRQMFF
>TRDV2|few|TRDJ3
CACDDSTGGYRSWDTRQMFF
>TRDV2|-|TRDJ3
CACDAWGASSWDTRQMFF
>TRDV2|hyperexpanded|TRDJ1
CACDTWGTDKLIF
>TRDV2|-|TRDJ3
CACDTFTGGYSWDTRQMFF
>TRDV2|few|TRDJ3
CACDTLGLSTSSWDTRQMFF
>TRDV2|once|TRDJ3
CACDTAAWVRGVNSSWDTRQMFF
>TRDV2|-|TRDJ1
CACDTVGGGVSYTDKLIF
>TRDV2|-|TRDJ3
CACETYWGIRNWDTRQMFF
>TRDV2|few|TRDJ1
CACDTWGMNALIF
>TRDV2|-|TRDJ2
CACDKWGMAAQLFF
>TRDV2|-|TRDJ3
CACDSVLGDASSWDTRQMFF
>TRDV1|-|TRDJ1
CALGESTYWVTKLIF
>TRDV2|few|TRDJ3
CACDTVGSSWDTRQMFF
>TRDV2|few|TRDJ3
CACDTVPTGGSWDTRQMFF
>TRDV2|few|TRDJ3
CARDTVGGGPPARRRDTRQMFF
>TRDV2|many|TRDJ3
CACDSMLGDPSWDTRQMFF
>TRDV2|-|TRDJ3
CACDTVLGDTTWDTRQMFF
>TRDV2|-|TRDJ3
CACDVLGDRPSWDTRQMFF
>TRDV2|few|TRDJ3
CACDTLWHTGGYSWDTRQMFF
>TRDV2|-|TRDJ2
CACDTLVGAQTQLFF
>TRDV2|-|TRDJ3
CACGWGISSWDTRQMFF
>TRDV2|-|TRDJ1
CACDVLGDTDTGKLIF
>TRDV2|-|TRDJ3
CACDTLLLGESSWDTRQMFF
>TRDV2|-|TRDJ3
CACDTAYWGISSWDTRQMFF
>TRDV2|-|TRDJ3
CACDTWGILRNRDTRQMFF
>TRDV2|-|TRDJ1
CACDILGDTRPDKLIF
>TRDV2|-|TRDJ3
CACDTWGSSSRDTRQMFF
>TRDV2|few|TRDJ3
CACDPLVGVPSSWDTRQMFF
>TRDV2|-|TRDJ3
CACDTGGYLSWDTRQMFF
>TRDV2|-|TRDJ3
CACDVLGDTNTWDTRQMFF
>TRDV2|few|TRDJ3
CACDLLLGDTWDTRQMFF
>TRDV2|few|TRDJ3
CACDKVKDTQSSWDTRQMFF
>TRDV2|-|TRDJ3
CACDTVMGDTGSWDTRQMFF
>TRDV2|few|TRDJ3
CACGAVLGDLSWDTRQMFF
>TRDV2|many|TRDJ3
CACDTAGGLSWDTRQMFF
>TRDV2|-|TRDJ3
CACDTVPGDTRSWDTRQMFF
>TRDV2|few|TRDJ2
CACDKLGDTLTAQLFF
>TRDV2|-|TRDJ2
CACDTGTGGYTLTAQLFF
>TRDV2|many|TRDJ2
CACDPLTGGYALTAQLFF
>TRDV2|-|TRDJ3
CACDTVLGDRISWDTRQMFF
>TRDV2|few|TRDJ3
CACDTVGAPASSWDTRQMFF
>TRDV2|medium-sized|TRDJ3
CACDTYWGISSWDTRQMFF